This entry is about one T cell receptor beta chain. It lacks a known antigen. One base away there is no much larger clone; base qualities are not given. These data originate in a study of blood T cell repertoires in COVID-19 (TCRdb year 2020). At the level of the whole study: Samples covering the acute and convalescent phases of COVID-19 were provided by collaborators in the United States, Italy and Spain. The prospective study material was composed of cDNA or gDNA derived from T cells, B-cell-depleted T cells, or PBMCs. The samples were drawn from the first 160 participants of the ongoing ImmuneRACE study and from 950 to 1,500 subjects provided by 6 global collaborators. Where available, HLA class I and class II types were obtained from metadata supplied by the sample provider rather than from assay-based typing. Deeply sampled blood TCRbeta repertoires from subjects exposed to, actively infected with, or recovered from COVID-19 were included in the dataset. The repertoires were released in a freely available public database intended as a resource for research on the immune response to SARS-CoV-2. Sample metadata almost always included a de-identified subject ID, COVID-19 status, age in years and sex. The paper's findings and limits, for the study overall: Clinical and demographic metadata were provided uncurated, with the amount varying by source and participant.

TCRbeta CDR3 regions were amplified from genomic DNA using the immunoSEQ Assay, a bias-controlled multiplex PCR. Turning to the authors' computational methods: The number of nucleated cells in each sample was estimated by amplification of reference gene primers within the assay. To quantify the absolute abundance of each unique TCRbeta CDR3 rearrangement, sequence reads were collapsed and filtered. For each sample, productive Simpson clonality was calculated as the square root of Simpson's diversity index over productive rearrangements. TCRdb obtained this table from immuneACCESS and retained in-frame rearrangements with V and J assigned. These tables miss some clones; where compared with another copy, unresolved V genes account for less than half of the shortfall, and the remainder is unexplained. From that table come the V and J calls and clone size; the DNA was used to work out D and trimming. Across this sample there are 75,000 to 100,000 clones, with more than 70% seen only once. The ten largest clones take up 20% of the sample.

The CDR3 spans 21 residues, from the cysteine through the phenylalanine. Of the read, only the CDR3 DNA is kept; its 63 bases are in frame from base 1. From a lookup of the germline V gene, CDR1 and CDR2 are MDHEN and SYDVKM. Compared with germline, V lacks 6 bases and J lacks 4 bases; bases without a gene match: 22. Collaborating institutions collected whole blood in K2EDTA tubes following their own protocols. Collaborator samples were shipped for TCRbeta analysis as frozen whole blood, isolated PBMCs, or DNA extracted from either sample type. This receptor was identified in a human donor in a cohort sampled during active COVID-19. This chain joins TRBV28 to TRBJ2-7; 15 middle bases align to TRBD2. Sample: peripheral blood. The CDR3 protein: CASRLNDSPGLAGGIGYEQYF. The sequenced DNA is TGTGCCAGCAGATTAAACGACTCCCCGGGACTAGCGGGAGGAATTGGGTACGAGCAGTACTTC.